These 3 T cell receptor beta chains were sequenced from one sample in a study of cytomegalovirus exposure and HLA in healthy donors (dated by TCRdb to between 2016 and 2019). The library was made by the immunoSEQ multiplex PCR assay. The clones in this table, taken by TCRdb from immuneACCESS, are in-frame only. Not every clone is retained; where verified, under half of the shortfall comes from an unresolved V gene, and the cause of the rest is unknown. The sample includes about 73,000 clones, with roughly 95% observed a single time. The top ten clonotypes cover 3.3% of the sample. Specimen: PBMCs. The receptors were gathered from a man between 18 and 35 years old in good health and CMV-seronegative.

The chain is built from TRBV2 and TRBJ1-2; tentative D call: TRBD1 (6 bases). The germline gives CDR1 SNHLY, CDR2 FYNNEI. The CDR3 runs 15 residues. The V end lost 2 bases, the J end lost 9 bases, and 19 bases lay between the germline ends. The CDR3 DNA follows: TGTGCCAGCAGTGAATCCATCGACAGGTTAGACCGCTACACCTTC. Translated, it gives CASSESIDRLDRYTF.

The gene calls are TRBV5-1 and TRBJ2-2; TRBD1 matches at 9 bases. This CDR3 has 16 amino acids. The J segment lost 1 base and the V segment lost 3 bases, leaving 4 bases of the junction unmatched. Germline V lookup: CDR1 SGHRS, CDR2 YFSETQ. The CDR3 sequence: CASSWTGALNTGELFF. Here the CDR3 DNA reads TGCGCCAGCAGCTGGACAGGGGCGTTGAACACCGGGGAGCTGTTTTTT.

The CDR3 DNA reads TGTGCCAGCAGAACCCCCGGACAGGGGGCCTACGAGCAGTACTTC. Amino acids: CASRTPGQGAYEQYF. The rearrangement uses TRBV27 and TRBJ2-7, with 10 bases lining up with TRBD1. Germline CDR1 reads MNHEY; CDR2 reads SMNVEV (reference sequence). Trimming took 6 bases from V and 2 from J; bases not matched to a gene: 7. The CDR3 spans 15 residues.